Below are 18 T cell receptor beta chains sequenced from a single sample in a study of T cells in women clearing cervical HPV infection (dated by TCRdb to between 2017 and 2018). Receptor amplification or capture employed the immunoSEQ multiplex PCR assay. TCRdb mirrors the immuneACCESS table, restricted to in-frame sequences. Some clones are absent from its copies; in checked studies, under half trace to an unresolved V gene, and the reason for the others is unknown. The sample table holds about 24,000 clones. 5% to 8.5% of the sample is held by the ten biggest clonotypes. The sample taken for sequencing was blood buffy coat. The receptors stem from a woman aged 18 to 75 with a cervical HPV16 infection that either progressed to CIN3+ or cleared (not recorded which).

Concerning this clone itself: Read coverage stops 3 residues before the CDR3 terminus; the germline J gene supplies the remainder. The same CDR3 can be traced to other DNA sequences in this sample. This chain uses TRBV7-9 with TRBJ2-3; 11 nucleotides match TRBD2. With V trimmed by 2 bases and J by 5 bases, 3 bases remained unmatched. This CDR3 region has 15 residues. Looked up from germline, CDR1 is SEHNR and CDR2 is FQNEAQ (reference sequence). The CDR3 region is CASSLLAGGLDTQYF. Partial CDR3 DNA: TGTGCCAGCAGCTTATTAGCGGGAGGGTTAGATACG.

Turning to this clone: The read ends 3 residues before the CDR3 terminus; that terminus is restored from the germline J gene. The chain links TRBV20-1 to TRBJ2-2; the D gene is possibly TRBD1 (6 bases). CDR1 and CDR2 from the germline V gene are DFQATT and SNEGSKA (reference sequence). The CDR3 is 14 residues long. The V end lost 6 bases, the J end lost 0 bases, and 11 bases lay between the germline ends. The part of the CDR3 DNA that was read is TGCAGTGCACGGACAGCGCCGAACACCGGGGAG. Its protein product is CSARTAPNTGE. The entire CDR3 sequence reads CSARTAPNTGELFF.

As for this clone: Read data end 3 residues before the CDR3 end; the end is taken from the germline J gene. This chain joins TRBV7-9 and TRBJ2-3, with 7 bases matching TRBD1. The CDR3 contains 14 residues. Germline loops: CDR1 SEHNR, CDR2 FQNEAQ (reference sequence). Partial CDR3 DNA: TGTGCCAGCAGCGACCGGGACAGCAATCAGCCG. The encoded protein is CASSDRDSNQP. The whole CDR3 sequence reads CASSDRDSNQPQYF.

On this clone: The CDR3 is cut off 3 residues early in the read; its end comes from the germline J gene. Other DNA sequences of this sample code for an identical CDR3. The gene calls are TRBV29-1 and TRBJ1-3; maybe TRBD1 (6 bases). The CDR3 runs 10 residues. CDR1 is SQVTM and CDR2 is ANQGSEA in the germline V gene. Partial CDR3 DNA: TGCAGCGAGAGAGAGGGGGCC. It specifies CSEREGA. The CDR3 as a whole reads CSEREGAIYF. Full variable domain (missing parts from reference TRBV29-1 and TRBJ1-3): SAVISQKPSRDICQRGTSLTIQCQVDSQVTMMFWYRQQPGQSLTLIATANQGSEATYESGFVIDKFPISRPNLTFSTLTVSNMSPEDSSIYLCSEREGAIYFGEGSWLTVV.

CDR3 bases read: TGTGCCAGTAGTATAGATGAGGGACTAGCCAACGAG. Translated: CASSIDEGLANE. The full CDR3 reads CASSIDEGLANEQYF. The chain has TRBV19 and TRBJ2-7; 9 nucleotides align to TRBD2. With the read ending 3 residues before the CDR3 end, the germline J gene is used to fill in that end. The germline V gene encodes CDR1 LNHDA and CDR2 SQIVND (reference sequence). V dropped 0 bases and J dropped 5; count of bases not matched to a gene: 5. The CDR3 extends over 15 amino acids.

Comment on this clone: The read falls 3 residues short of the CDR3 end, and the missing part is taken from the germline J gene. The rearrangement links TRBV5-1 to TRBJ2-1; 8 bases fit TRBD2. The CDR3 is made up of 15 amino acids. Germline CDR1 and CDR2: SGHRS and YFSETQ. With 0 bases clipped from V and 3 bases from J, the junction kept 2 bases outside the gene matches. Here the CDR3 reads CASSLGLAFYNEQFF. The covered CDR3 bases are TGCGCCAGCAGCTTGGGACTAGCGTTCTACAATGAG.

Details on this clone: Read sequence stops 3 residues before the CDR3 end, and the germline J gene provides the missing end. The V and J genes are TRBV7-2 and TRBJ1-5, with a weak D call TRBD1 (6 bases). Germline-derived CDR1 and CDR2 are SGHTA and FQGNSA. V was clipped by 9 bases and J by 2 bases, with 17 bases between them. The CDR3 spans 15 residues. The CDR3 here is CASKTGNQGNQPQHF. CDR3 DNA (partial): TGTGCCAGTAAAACAGGGAACCAGGGCAATCAGCCC. Filled out from reference TRBV7-2 and TRBJ1-5, the complete variable domain reads GAGVSQSPSNKVTEKGKDVELRCDPISGHTALYWYRQSLGQGLEFLIYFQGNSAPDKSGLPSDRFSAERTGGSVSTLTIQRTQQEDSAVYLCASKTGNQGNQPQHFGDGTRLSIL.

In the case of this clone: The read stops 3 residues short of the end of the CDR3; the missing end is completed from the germline J gene. The chain uses TRBV5-4 and TRBJ2-5; D not resolved. V lost 4 bases to trimming and J lost 2 bases, with 9 bases between them. The germline gives CDR1 SGHNT, CDR2 YYREEE (reference sequence). The CDR3 has 13 amino acids. CDR3 bases read: TGTGCCAGCAGCACCAGGAGTCAAGAGACC. Encoded protein: CASSTRSQET. The complete CDR3 sequence is CASSTRSQETQYF.

The covered CDR3 bases are TGCGCCAGCAGCGAGGGTGGGTCCTACAATGAG. It is translated as CASSEGGSYNE. The complete CDR3 reads CASSEGGSYNEQFF. The chain joins TRBV5-1 to TRBJ2-1; possible D gene TRBD2, 5 bases. The read gets to within 3 residues of the CDR3 end, and the germline J gene fills in the rest. The CDR3 is 14 residues long. Deletions cut 4 bases from V and 1 base from J, with 9 bases between. Germline V gene sequence: CDR1 SGHRS, CDR2 YFSETQ. The variable domain in full, with the rest retrieved from reference TRBV5-1 and TRBJ2-1, is KAGVTQTPRYLIKTRGQQVTLSCSPISGHRSVSWYQQTPGQGLQFLFEYFSETQRNKGNFPGRFSGRQFSNSRSEMNVSTLELGDSALYLCASSEGGSYNEQFFGPGTRLTVL.

Of note for this clone: The missing CDR3 end, 3 residues past where the read stops, is filled in from the germline J gene. The V gene is TRBV30, the J gene TRBJ2-7; a possible D gene is TRBD1 (5 bases). Trimming removed 0 bases from V and 6 bases from J, with 12 bases in between. Germline-derived CDR1 and CDR2 are GTSNPN and SVGIG (reference sequence). The CDR3 sequence is 13 residues long. CDR3 amino acids: CAWSVVRAGEQYF. CDR3 bases read: TGTGCCTGGAGTGTGGTCAGGGCTGGCGAG.

Details on this clone: The DNA ends 3 residues before the CDR3 does, and the rest of the CDR3 is filled in from the germline J gene. This chain links TRBV13 with TRBJ2-1, with TRBD2 as a possible D gene (5 bases). V shed 1 base and J shed 2 bases, with 6 bases lying between them. The CDR3 is made up of 14 amino acids. The germline V gene has CDR1 PRHDT and CDR2 FYEKMQ (reference sequence). Incomplete CDR3 DNA: TGTGCCAGCAGCTTAGCTAGCCCCTACAATGAG. Its translation: CASSLASPYNE. In full, the CDR3 reads CASSLASPYNEQFF.

Note on this clone: Coverage ceases 3 residues before the CDR3 finishes, and the germline J gene fills in the end. V gene TRBV13 combines with J gene TRBJ2-2; D is unresolved. CDR3 length: 14 amino acids. The ends were cut back, 0 bases at V and 8 bases at J, with 10 bases in the middle. CDR1 and CDR2 (germline): PRHDT, FYEKMQ (reference sequence). The DNA read from the CDR3 is TGTGCCAGCAGCTTAGGCCGGGTAATGGGGGAG. As protein: CASSLGRVMGE. In full, the CDR3 reads CASSLGRVMGELFF.

To note about this clone: The CDR3 is cut off 3 residues early in the read; its end comes from the germline J gene. The chain recombines TRBV7-9 with TRBJ2-1; D is unresolved. V lost 5 bases, J lost 8 bases, and 13 bases lay in between. Germline V gives CDR1 SEHNR, CDR2 FQNEAQ (reference sequence). This CDR3 has 13 amino acids. CDR3 in amino acids: CASSLPSVHEQFF. CDR3 DNA (partial): TGTGCCAGCAGCCTCCCTAGTGTGCATGAG.

A remark on this clone: The read ends 3 residues shy of where the CDR3 ends; the end is completed using the germline J gene. The chain links TRBV18 to TRBJ1-1; the match to TRBD1 covers 9 bases. This CDR3 spans 14 amino acids. Germline-derived CDR1 and CDR2 are KGHSH and LQKENI. J gave up 6 bases and V 5 bases, and 7 bases lay outside the gene matches. The covered CDR3 bases are TGTGCCAGCTCAACAACAGGGGGCTTTGCTGAA. Residues: CASSTTGGFAE. The complete CDR3 protein is CASSTTGGFAEAFF.

Of note for this clone: The read ends 3 residues before the CDR3 terminus; that terminus is restored from the germline J gene. The genes are TRBV19 and TRBJ1-2; weak D call: TRBD1 (5 bases). This CDR3 is 15 amino acids long. Germline V gives CDR1 LNHDA, CDR2 SQIVND (reference sequence). CDR3 protein: CASSKGLADYNDYTF. CDR3 DNA, as far as it was read: TGTGCCAGTAGTAAGGGACTAGCGGACTACAATGAC. The full variable domain, completed using reference TRBV19 and TRBJ1-2, is DGGITQSPKYLFRKEGQNVTLSCEQNLNHDAMYWYRQDPGQGLRLIYYSQIVNDFQKGDIAEGYSVSREKKESFPLTVTSAQKNPTAFYLCASSKGLADYNDYTFGSGTRLTVV.

About this clone itself: The read is 3 residues too short to cover the CDR3 end, so that end is filled in from the germline J gene. The rearrangement links TRBV29-1 to TRBJ1-4; tentatively, D is TRBD1 (5 bases). Germline V gene data show CDR1 as SQVTM and CDR2 as ANQGSEA. This CDR3 is 12 amino acids long. Trimming took off 4 bases at V and 7 bases at J, with 10 bases between the two ends. Partial CDR3 DNA: TGCAGCGTTGGACAGAGTAGTGAAAAA. Residues: CSVGQSSEK. The complete CDR3 reads CSVGQSSEKLFF. Supplemented by reference TRBV29-1 and TRBJ1-4, the full variable domain reads SAVISQKPSRDICQRGTSLTIQCQVDSQVTMMFWYRQQPGQSLTLIATANQGSEATYESGFVIDKFPISRPNLTFSTLTVSNMSPEDSSIYLCSVGQSSEKLFFGSGTQLSVL.

The CDR3 region is CASSHTGRPQNTGELFF. CDR3 DNA (partial): TGTGCCAGCAGCCACACAGGTAGACCTCAGAACACCGGGGAG. This chain links TRBV14 with TRBJ2-2; a possible D gene is TRBD1 (5 bases). Sequencing ends 3 residues short of the CDR3 end; the germline J gene provides the rest. Germline CDR1 reads SGHDN; CDR2 reads FVKESK. Deletions cut 3 bases from V and 1 base from J, with 15 bases between. The CDR3 runs to 17 residues.

In the case of this clone: The read is 3 residues too short to cover the CDR3 end, so that end is filled in from the germline J gene. V usage is TRBV6-4 and J usage is TRBJ1-1; D remains ambiguous. Deletions cut 6 bases from V and 1 base from J, with 12 bases between. Germline V gene lookup returns CDR1 MRHNA and CDR2 SNTAGT. The CDR3 is made up of 14 amino acids. The sequenced part of the CDR3 DNA is TGTGCCAGCAGCCCCACCGAGGGGAACACTGAA. Translating it yields CASSPTEGNTE. The entire CDR3 sequence reads CASSPTEGNTEAFF.